One sample yielded the 21 T cell receptor beta chains listed below, sequenced in a study of blood T cell repertoires in COVID-19. Sequencing used immunoSEQ multiplex PCR; TCRdb keeps in-frame clones, though not all of them. The sample yields some 390,000 clones, approximately 91% seen once. Material: peripheral blood. The origin of the receptors is a woman in her forties with COVID-19, enrolled during active disease.

The chain couples TRBV27 to TRBJ1-2, with D maybe TRBD1 (6 bases). Germline values: CDR1 MNHEY, CDR2 SMNVEV (reference sequence). The V gene lost 3 bases and the J gene lost 4 bases, with 18 bases spanning the gap. The CDR3 runs to 16 residues. CDR3 DNA: TGTGCCAGCAGTTTGTCGGACAGCCAGGGTCCCTATGGCTACACCTTC. As protein: CASSLSDSQGPYGYTF.

The chain recombines TRBV27 with TRBJ2-1; 11 bases agree with TRBD2. Unmatched junction bases numbered 19, after V lost 3 bases and J lost 9 bases. CDR1 MNHEY and CDR2 SMNVEV come from the germline V gene (reference sequence). CDR3 length equals 19 residues. For the CDR3, the DNA is TGTGCCAGCAGTTTTTCCTTTTGGGCTAGCGGGGGGTCCCAAGGTGAGCAGTTCTTC. It codes for CASSFSFWASGGSQGEQFF.

This clone appeared a single time. The chain joins TRBV10-3 to TRBJ2-5; 10 bases agree with TRBD1. The germline gives CDR1 ENHRY, CDR2 SYGVKD. CDR3 size: 16 residues. Trimming removed 2 bases from V and 0 bases from J; junction bases left unmatched: 3. Here the CDR3 DNA reads TGTGCCATCAGTGAGGTGACAGGGGGCTACCAAGAGACCCAGTACTTC. This sequence encodes CAISEVTGGYQETQYF.

This rearrangement joins TRBV28 to TRBJ1-1; 7 nucleotides match TRBD1. The germline CDR1 and CDR2 sequences are MDHEN and SYDVKM. The CDR3 runs 14 residues. The junction had 13 bases not matched to a gene; V was cut back by 5 bases and J by 10 bases. The CDR3 sequence: CASSPTGTASRAFF. CDR3 sequence (DNA): TGTGCCAGCAGTCCCACCGGGACAGCTAGTAGAGCTTTCTTT.

This rearrangement joins TRBV19 to TRBJ1-5; TRBD1 is a possible D gene (5 bases). Germline V gene sequence: CDR1 LNHDA, CDR2 SQIVND (reference sequence). The CDR3 totals 15 residues. The V gene lost 5 bases and the J gene lost 2 bases, with 13 bases spanning the gap. CDR3 DNA sequence: TGTGCCAGTAGTCTCCGGGGGGATGGCAATCAGCCCCAGCATTTT. This gives the protein CASSLRGDGNQPQHF.

This sequence joins TRBV29-1 and TRBJ2-7, with D maybe TRBD2 (5 bases). With 6 bases removed from V and 2 bases from J, the gap between germline ends came to 8 bases. Germline lookup yields CDR1 SQVTM and CDR2 ANQGSEA. The CDR3 has 11 amino acids. The CDR3, as DNA: TGCAGCGTACCCGGGACCTACGAGCAGTACTTC. Its protein is CSVPGTYEQYF.

This clone has only one observation. The chain employs TRBV11-3 and TRBJ1-1; perhaps TRBD1 as D (5 bases). The V gene's germline CDR1 is SGHNT and CDR2 YENEEA. The CDR3 loop spans 13 amino acids. V gave up 0 bases and J gave up 6 bases, with 8 bases separating them. The CDR3, as DNA: TGTGCCAGCAGCTTAGAGGCAGGGTCTGAAGCTTTCTTT. Translation: CASSLEAGSEAFF.

The V gene is TRBV15, the J gene TRBJ1-4; no definite D call. V was trimmed by 1 base and J by 15 bases, leaving 9 bases between them. Germline V gene lookup returns CDR1 LNHNV and CDR2 YYDKDF (reference sequence). This CDR3 has 11 residues. The CDR3, as DNA: TGTGCCACCAGCAGAGGGGCCCAGATGTTTTTT. Protein sequence: CATSRGAQMFF.

DNA for the CDR3: TGTGCCAGCAGGCGACCCGGGACGGGAGACTACGAGCAGTACTTC. It encodes CASRRPGTGDYEQYF. The genes are TRBV5-4 and TRBJ2-7; D perhaps matches TRBD2 (6 bases). Germline-derived CDR1 and CDR2 are SGHNT and YYREEE (reference sequence). This CDR3 is built from 15 residues. The germline V and J ends were trimmed by 5 bases and 3 bases, with 18 bases remaining between them.

The chain has TRBV7-6 and TRBJ1-1, with D perhaps TRBD1 (6 bases). The V and J ends lost 5 bases and 3 bases respectively, with 13 bases between them. There are 14 residues in the CDR3. Germline CDR1 is SGHVS and CDR2 is FNYEAQ. CDR3 DNA: TGTGCCAGCAGCCTAAGGGGGTACGACACTGAAGCTTTCTTT. This gives the protein CASSLRGYDTEAFF.

The V gene is TRBV5-4, the J gene TRBJ1-4; D gene unclear. There are 13 residues in the CDR3. Trimming stripped 4 bases from V and 3 bases from J, with 7 bases between. Germline V gene sequence: CDR1 SGHNT, CDR2 YYREEE (reference sequence). CDR3 in amino acids: CASSPGSNEKLFF. The CDR3 DNA reads TGTGCCAGCAGCCCCGGGTCTAATGAAAAACTGTTTTTT.

The chain links TRBV25-1 to TRBJ1-1; possibly TRBD1 for D (6 bases). V was clipped by 5 bases and J by 5 bases, with 15 bases between them. The germline V gene has CDR1 MGHDK and CDR2 SYGVNS. This CDR3 region has 14 residues. The CDR3 region has the DNA TGTGCCAGCAGTCTACGAGGGGGAACGACTGAAGCTTTCTTT. Protein sequence: CASSLRGGTTEAFF.

The V call is TRBV5-1, the J call TRBJ1-4, with 8 bases that match TRBD1. This CDR3 is built from 14 residues. Trimming cost V 1 base and J 8 bases; bases outside gene matches: 4. Germline V CDR1 and CDR2: SGHRS, YFSETQ. Here the CDR3 DNA reads TGCGCCAGCAGCTTGCAGGGGGCAGGGGAAAAACTGTTTTTT. This translates into CASSLQGAGEKLFF.

This clone was picked up one time. The rearrangement joins TRBV6-2 or TRBV6-3 to TRBJ2-4; 11 nucleotides line up with TRBD2. CDR1 and CDR2 from the germline V gene are MNHEY and SVGEGT. The CDR3 runs 21 residues. V lost 4 bases, J lost 7 bases, and 24 bases stayed unmatched. The CDR3 is CASSSTGLAGRSAPRRNIQYF. As DNA, the CDR3 is TGTGCCAGCAGTTCCACCGGACTAGCGGGCCGATCGGCTCCTCGGCGGAACATTCAGTACTTC.

The rearrangement uses TRBV7-3 and TRBJ2-3; no definite D call. The germline V gene has CDR1 SGHTA and CDR2 FQGTGA. The CDR3 length is 15 residues. V lost 3 bases and J lost 0, with 10 bases in between. The CDR3: CASSLSVSSTDTQYF. CDR3 bases: TGTGCCAGCAGCTTGTCGGTCTCTAGCACAGATACGCAGTATTTT.

J is TRBJ2-3 and V is TRBV5-1, with 10 bases lining up with TRBD2. The CDR3 contains 15 residues. After removal of 4 bases from V and 5 bases from J, the junction contained 7 bases not matched to a gene. CDR1 and CDR2 from the germline V gene are SGHRS and YFSETQ. In DNA, the CDR3 is TGCGCCAGCAGCAGGGCTAGCGGGAGTATAGATACGCAGTATTTT. It translates to CASSRASGSIDTQYF.

There are a few counts of this clone. The chain has TRBV28 and TRBJ1-5, with TRBD1 matching over 8 bases. CDR1 and CDR2 (germline): MDHEN, SYDVKM. CDR3 length: 17 amino acids. The V gene end was trimmed by 1 base and the J gene end by 3 bases; junction bases not matched to a gene: 8. For the CDR3, the DNA is TGTGCCAGCAGTTTATCCGGCCCAGGGGGCTCCAATCAGCCCCAGCATTTT. This translates into CASSLSGPGGSNQPQHF.

The genes are TRBV7-3 and TRBJ2-1; D is unresolved. Germline V CDR1 and CDR2: SGHTA, FQGTGA. The CDR3 has 14 residues. V was cut by 0 bases and J by 5 bases, with 8 bases left in between. CDR3 sequence: CASSLTSRNNEQFF. The CDR3 nucleotides read TGTGCCAGCAGCTTAACGTCCAGGAACAATGAGCAGTTCTTC.

The chain joins TRBV4-1 to TRBJ1-3; 7 bases match TRBD1. This CDR3 region has 15 residues. The junction had 7 bases not matched to a gene; V was cut back by 4 bases and J by 4 bases. From germline, CDR1 is MGHRA and CDR2 YSYEKL. The CDR3 nucleotides are TGCGCCAGCAGCCCCTTAACAGGGGTGGGAAACACCATATATTTT. This gives the protein CASSPLTGVGNTIYF.

CDR3 protein: CASSPKRNTEAFF. In nucleotides, the CDR3 is TGTGCCAGCTCACCAAAGCGGAACACTGAAGCTTTCTTT. The chain joins TRBV18 to TRBJ1-1; D is ambiguous. V lost 2 bases to trimming and J lost 1 base, with 5 bases between them. CDR1 and CDR2 from the germline V gene are KGHSH and LQKENI. This CDR3 spans 13 amino acids.

The chain carries TRBV18 and TRBJ1-1, with D hard to call. Germline V gene sequence: CDR1 KGHSH, CDR2 LQKENI. CDR3 size: 14 residues. The V end lost 3 bases, the J end lost 3 bases, and 11 bases lay between the germline ends. The CDR3 DNA reads as TGTGCCAGCTCACCCCCCTTCCCGGACACTGAAGCTTTCTTT. It yields the protein CASSPPFPDTEAFF. Full variable domain (outside the CDR3, taken from reference TRBV18 and TRBJ1-1): NAGVMQNPRHLVRRRGQEARLRCSPMKGHSHVYWYRQLPEEGLKFMVYLQKENIIDESGMPKERFSAEFPKEGPSILRIQQVVRGDSAAYFCASSPPFPDTEAFFGQGTRLTVV.